Given below is one T cell receptor beta chain in context. Its antigen has not been determined. The sample holds no much larger clone one base away, and base qualities are not on file. This record comes from a study of blood T cell repertoires in COVID-19 (dated by TCRdb to 2018 to 2021). Notes on the research overall: Samples covering the acute and convalescent phases of COVID-19 were provided by collaborators in the United States, Italy and Spain. The sample metadata nearly always contained a de-identified subject ID, COVID-19 status, age in years and sex. The repertoires were made available in a free public database intended to serve as a resource for research on the immune response to SARS-CoV-2. Where HLA class I and class II types were available, the types were taken from metadata supplied by the sample provider, not from assay-based typing. Samples were obtained from the ongoing ImmuneRACE study (first 160 participants) and from 950 to 1,500 subjects provided by 6 global collaborators. The prospective study material was composed of cDNA or gDNA derived from T cells, B-cell-depleted T cells, or PBMCs. Subjects who had been exposed to COVID-19, were actively infected with it, or had recovered from it provided the deeply sampled blood TCRbeta repertoires that made up the dataset.

TCRbeta CDR3 regions were amplified from genomic DNA using the immunoSEQ Assay, a bias-controlled multiplex PCR. The original pipeline was this. Nucleated cell counts per sample were estimated from amplification of reference gene primers within the assay. To quantify the absolute abundance of each unique TCRbeta CDR3 rearrangement, sequence reads were collapsed and filtered. For each sample, productive Simpson clonality was calculated as the square root of Simpson's diversity index across productive rearrangements. TCRdb limited this immuneACCESS table to in-frame rearrangements with V and J called. A share of clones is missing; checked studies link under half to unresolved V genes, and the rest is unexplained. V, J and clone size were drawn from that table, and D and trimming were deduced from the DNA. This sample has over 85,000 clones in its table, and 87% of those were observed once. The top ten clonotypes cover over 2% of the sample.

CDR1 and CDR2, looked up from the germline V gene (reference sequence), are LNHDA and SQIVND. Relative to germline, V is 6 bases shorter and J is 2 bases shorter, with 13 bases between their ends. Inclusive of the bounding cysteine and phenylalanine, the CDR3 is 14 residues long. Only the CDR3 portion is preserved as DNA: 42 bases, with reading frame beginning at the first base. The collaborating institutions used their own protocols to collect whole blood in K2EDTA tubes. Collaborator samples were shipped for TCRbeta analysis as frozen whole blood, isolated PBMCs, or DNA extracted from either sample type. The full study reports these points: Clinical and demographic metadata were provided uncurated, with the amount varying by source and participant.

This receptor chain uses TRBV19 and TRBJ2-5; TRBD1 is perhaps the D gene, given 5 matching bases. Sequencing used peripheral blood. The receptor was derived from a man aged 45-60 years with active COVID-19. In nucleotides, the sequence is TGTGCCAGTAGCCCGAGACGGACACAAGAGACCCAGTACTTC. The resulting protein is CASSPRRTQETQYF.